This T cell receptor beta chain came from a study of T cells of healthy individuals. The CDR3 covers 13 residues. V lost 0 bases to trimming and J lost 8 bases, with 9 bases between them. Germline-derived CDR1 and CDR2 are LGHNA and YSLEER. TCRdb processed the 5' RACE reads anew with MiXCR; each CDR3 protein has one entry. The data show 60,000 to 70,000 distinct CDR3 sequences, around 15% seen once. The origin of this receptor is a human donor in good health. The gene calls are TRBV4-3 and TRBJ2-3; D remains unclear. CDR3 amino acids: CASSQEGWGTQYF. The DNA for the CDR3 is TGCGCCAGCAGCCAAGAGGGGTGGGGTACGCAGTATTTT.